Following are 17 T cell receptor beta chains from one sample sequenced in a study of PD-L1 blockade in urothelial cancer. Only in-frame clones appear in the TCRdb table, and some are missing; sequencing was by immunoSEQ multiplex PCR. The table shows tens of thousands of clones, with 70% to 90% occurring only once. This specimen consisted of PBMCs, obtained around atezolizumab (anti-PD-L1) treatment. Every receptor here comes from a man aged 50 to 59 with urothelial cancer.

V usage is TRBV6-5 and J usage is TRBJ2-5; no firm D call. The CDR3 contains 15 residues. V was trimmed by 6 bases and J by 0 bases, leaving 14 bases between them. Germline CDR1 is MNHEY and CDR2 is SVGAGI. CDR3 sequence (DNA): TGTGCCAGCAGCCAAATCAGAGGCTACCAAGAGACCCAGTACTTC. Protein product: CASSQIRGYQETQYF.

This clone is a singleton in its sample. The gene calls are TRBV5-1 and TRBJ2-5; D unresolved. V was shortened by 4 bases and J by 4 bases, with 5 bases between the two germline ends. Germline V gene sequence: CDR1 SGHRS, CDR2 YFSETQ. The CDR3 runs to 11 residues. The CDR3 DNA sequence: TGCGCCAGCAGCCCGGGAGAGACCCAGTACTTC. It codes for CASSPGETQYF.

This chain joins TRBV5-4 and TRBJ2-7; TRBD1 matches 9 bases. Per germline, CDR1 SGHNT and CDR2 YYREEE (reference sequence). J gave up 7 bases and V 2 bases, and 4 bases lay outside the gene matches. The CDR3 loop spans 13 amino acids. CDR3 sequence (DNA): TGTGCCAGCAGCTTAGGGACAGGGTATGAGCAGTACTTC. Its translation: CASSLGTGYEQYF.

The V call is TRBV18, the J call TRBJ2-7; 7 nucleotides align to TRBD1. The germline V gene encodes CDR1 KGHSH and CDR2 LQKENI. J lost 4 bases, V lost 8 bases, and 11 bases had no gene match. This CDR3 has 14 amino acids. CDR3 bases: TGTGCCAGCACCAACCGGGACAGCCTGTACGAGCAGTACTTC. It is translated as CASTNRDSLYEQYF. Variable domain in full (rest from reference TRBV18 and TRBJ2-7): NAGVMQNPRHLVRRRGQEARLRCSPMKGHSHVYWYRQLPEEGLKFMVYLQKENIIDESGMPKERFSAEFPKEGPSILRIQQVVRGDSAAYFCASTNRDSLYEQYFGPGTRLTVT.

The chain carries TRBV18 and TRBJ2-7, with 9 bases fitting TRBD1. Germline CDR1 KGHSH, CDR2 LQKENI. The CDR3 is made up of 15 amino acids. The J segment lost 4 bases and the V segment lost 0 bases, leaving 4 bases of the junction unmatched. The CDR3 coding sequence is TGTGCCAGCTCACCACCCGACAGGGGGATGTACGAGCAGTACTTC. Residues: CASSPPDRGMYEQYF.

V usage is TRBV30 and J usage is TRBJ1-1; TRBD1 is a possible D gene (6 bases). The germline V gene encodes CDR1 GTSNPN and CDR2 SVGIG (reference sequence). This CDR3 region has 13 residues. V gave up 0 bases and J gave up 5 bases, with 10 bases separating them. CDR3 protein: CAWSVQGFTEAFF. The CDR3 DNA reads TGTGCCTGGAGTGTGCAGGGGTTTACTGAAGCTTTCTTT.

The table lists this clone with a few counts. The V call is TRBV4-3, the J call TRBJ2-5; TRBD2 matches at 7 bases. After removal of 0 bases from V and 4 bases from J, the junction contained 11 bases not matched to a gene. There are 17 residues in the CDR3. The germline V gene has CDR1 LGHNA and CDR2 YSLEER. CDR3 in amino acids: CASSQDWPRGVAETQYF. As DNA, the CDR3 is TGCGCCAGCAGCCAAGATTGGCCCCGGGGGGTAGCAGAGACCCAGTACTTC.

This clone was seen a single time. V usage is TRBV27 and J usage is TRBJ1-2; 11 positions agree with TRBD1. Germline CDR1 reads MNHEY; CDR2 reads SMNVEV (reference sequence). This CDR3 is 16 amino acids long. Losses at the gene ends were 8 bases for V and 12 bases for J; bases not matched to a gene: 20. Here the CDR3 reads CASRQGQGGHRAVDTF. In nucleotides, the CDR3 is TGTGCCAGCCGGCAGGGACAGGGGGGCCACCGGGCTGTCGACACCTTC.

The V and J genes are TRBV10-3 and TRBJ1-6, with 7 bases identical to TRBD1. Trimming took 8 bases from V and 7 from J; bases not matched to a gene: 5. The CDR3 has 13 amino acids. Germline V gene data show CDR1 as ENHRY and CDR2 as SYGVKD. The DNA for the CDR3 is TGTGCCATCTCCGGGACAGAGAATTCACCCCTCCACTTT. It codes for CAISGTENSPLHF.

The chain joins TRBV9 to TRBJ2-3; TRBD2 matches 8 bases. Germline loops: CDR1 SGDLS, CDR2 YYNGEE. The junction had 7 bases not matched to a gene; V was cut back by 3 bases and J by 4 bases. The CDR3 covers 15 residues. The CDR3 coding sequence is TGTGCCAGCAGCGCAAGCGGGAGAGGGGCAGATACGCAGTATTTT. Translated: CASSASGRGADTQYF.

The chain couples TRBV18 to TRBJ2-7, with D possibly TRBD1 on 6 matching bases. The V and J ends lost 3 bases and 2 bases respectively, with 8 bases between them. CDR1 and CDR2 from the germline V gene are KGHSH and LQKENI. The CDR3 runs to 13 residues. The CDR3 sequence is CASSPRDTYEQYF. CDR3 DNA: TGTGCCAGCTCACCCCGGGACACCTACGAGCAGTACTTC.

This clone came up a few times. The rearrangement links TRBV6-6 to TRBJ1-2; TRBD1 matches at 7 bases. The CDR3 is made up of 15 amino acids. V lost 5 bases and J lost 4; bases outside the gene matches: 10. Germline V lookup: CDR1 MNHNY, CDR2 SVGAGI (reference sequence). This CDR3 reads CASSPDRVVFYGYTF. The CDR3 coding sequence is TGTGCCAGCAGTCCTGACAGGGTAGTTTTCTATGGCTACACCTTC.

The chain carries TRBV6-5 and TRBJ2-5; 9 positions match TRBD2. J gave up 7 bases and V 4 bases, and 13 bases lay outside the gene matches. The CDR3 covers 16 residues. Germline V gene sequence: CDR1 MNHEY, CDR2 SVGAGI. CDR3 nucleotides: TGTGCCAGCAGTTTAGGCGCGGGAGGGCCCACAGGGACCCAGTACTTC. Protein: CASSLGAGGPTGTQYF.

The CDR3 coding sequence is TGTGCCAGCAGCTTGGCCGGCAGGGGATACGAGCAGTACTTC. Protein: CASSLAGRGYEQYF. This chain joins TRBV5-8 and TRBJ2-7, with D possibly being TRBD1 (6 bases). Germline assignment: CDR1 SGHTS and CDR2 YDEGEE. This CDR3 has 14 amino acids. The V end lost 0 bases, the J end lost 4 bases, and 11 bases lay between the germline ends.

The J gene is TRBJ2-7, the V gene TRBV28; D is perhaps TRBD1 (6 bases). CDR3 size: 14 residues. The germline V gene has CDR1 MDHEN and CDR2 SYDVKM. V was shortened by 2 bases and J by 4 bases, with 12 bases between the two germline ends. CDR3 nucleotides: TGTGCCAGCAGTTTAAGAGGGGGTCGATACGAGCAGTACTTC. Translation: CASSLRGGRYEQYF.

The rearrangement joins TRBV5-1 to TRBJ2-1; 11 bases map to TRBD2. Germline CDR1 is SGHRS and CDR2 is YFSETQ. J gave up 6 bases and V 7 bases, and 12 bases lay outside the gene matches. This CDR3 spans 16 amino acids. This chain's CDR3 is CASRSGGALSANEQFF. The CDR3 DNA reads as TGCGCCAGCCGTAGCGGGGGGGCCTTGTCCGCCAATGAGCAGTTCTTC.

The CDR3 loop is CASSLVGQGTEAFF. Written as DNA, the CDR3 is TGTGCCAGCAGCTTAGTTGGGCAGGGAACTGAAGCTTTCTTT. V usage is TRBV7-9 and J usage is TRBJ1-1, with D perhaps matching TRBD1 (5 bases). Trimming removed 1 base from V and 5 bases from J, with 11 bases in between. Germline V CDR1 and CDR2: SEHNR, FQNEAQ (reference sequence). The CDR3 loop spans 14 amino acids.